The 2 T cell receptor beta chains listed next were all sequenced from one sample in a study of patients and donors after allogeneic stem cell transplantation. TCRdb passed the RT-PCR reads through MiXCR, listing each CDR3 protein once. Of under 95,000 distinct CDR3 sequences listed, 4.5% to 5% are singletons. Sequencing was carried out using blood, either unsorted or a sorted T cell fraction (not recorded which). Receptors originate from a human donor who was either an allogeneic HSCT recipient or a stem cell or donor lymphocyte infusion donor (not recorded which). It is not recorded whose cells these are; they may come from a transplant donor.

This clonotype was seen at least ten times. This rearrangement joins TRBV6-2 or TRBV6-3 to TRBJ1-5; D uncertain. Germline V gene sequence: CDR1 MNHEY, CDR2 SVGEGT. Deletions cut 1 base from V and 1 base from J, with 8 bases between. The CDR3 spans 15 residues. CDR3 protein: CASSYFGQSNQPQHF. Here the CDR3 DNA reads TGTGCCAGCAGTTACTTCGGGCAAAGCAATCAGCCCCAGCATTTT.

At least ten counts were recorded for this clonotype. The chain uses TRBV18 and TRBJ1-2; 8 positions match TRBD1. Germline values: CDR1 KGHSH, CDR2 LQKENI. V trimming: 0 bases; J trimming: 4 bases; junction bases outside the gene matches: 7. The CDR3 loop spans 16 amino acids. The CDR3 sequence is CASSPPGQEILYGYTF. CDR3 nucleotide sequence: TGTGCCAGCTCACCACCGGGACAGGAGATTCTCTATGGCTACACCTTC.